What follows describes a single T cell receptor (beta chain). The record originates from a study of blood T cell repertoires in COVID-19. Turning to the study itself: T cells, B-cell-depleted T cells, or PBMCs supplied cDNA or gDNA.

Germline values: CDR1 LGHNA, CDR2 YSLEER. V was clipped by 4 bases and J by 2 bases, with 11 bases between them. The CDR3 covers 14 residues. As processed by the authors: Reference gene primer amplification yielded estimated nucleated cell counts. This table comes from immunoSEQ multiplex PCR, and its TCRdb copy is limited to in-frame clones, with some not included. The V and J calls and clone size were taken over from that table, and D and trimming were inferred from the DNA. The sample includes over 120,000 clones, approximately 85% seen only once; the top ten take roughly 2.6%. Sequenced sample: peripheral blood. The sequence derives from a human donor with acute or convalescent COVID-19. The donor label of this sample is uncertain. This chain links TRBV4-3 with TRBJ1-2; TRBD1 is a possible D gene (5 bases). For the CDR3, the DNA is TGCGCCAGCAGCCGCCGGGCAGGGAACTATGGCTACACCTTC. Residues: CASSRRAGNYGYTF.